The clone carrying this T cell receptor (beta chain) was seen more than once but under ten times. The same CDR3 also results from other DNA sequences found in this sample. These data are taken from a study of shared clonotypes between healthy human individuals. Measured with immunoSEQ multiplex PCR; TCRdb has only the in-frame clones, and not every one. The table records roughly 2 million clones, around 95% of them present only once. Deletions cut 0 bases from V and 3 bases from J, with 6 bases between. This CDR3 comprises 13 residues. Germline V CDR1 and CDR2: SGHRS, YFSETQ. The receptor's source is a man between 18 and 35 years old in good health. This sequence joins TRBV5-1 and TRBJ2-5; D tentatively reads TRBD1 or TRBD2 (5 bases each). Sequencing was carried out using naive CD4+ T cells sorted from blood. Subset described: CD45RA+ positively selected. The CDR3 DNA follows: TGCGCCAGCAGCTTGGTGGGGGAAGAGACCCAGTACTTC. Translation: CASSLVGEETQYF.